This TCR beta chain was obtained from a study of regulatory T cells in long-lasting Graves disease. Losses at the gene ends were 6 bases for V and 5 bases for J; bases not matched to a gene: 9. Germline CDR1 reads SNHLY; CDR2 reads FYNNEI. The CDR3 totals 15 residues. Time point: newly diagnosed GD, antithyroid drugs for less than 3 months. PBMC RNA served as the TCR library source. Relying on iRepertoire HTBI primers and Arm-PCR of CDR3 regions, the team built TCR beta libraries. Via MiXCR, TCRdb re-called the multiplex PCR reads, giving one row per CDR3 protein. The sample yields 500,000 to 700,000 distinct CDR3 sequences, about 15% seen once. This clonotype was counted many times. These data were likewise used in another study, on T cells in Graves' hyperthyroidism and ophthalmopathy.

The chain combines TRBV2 with TRBJ2-1; 8 bases are a match to TRBD2. The sample in question was peripheral blood mononuclear cells (PBMCs), obtained at new diagnosis, from a patient treated with antithyroid drugs. This receptor was obtained from a woman aged 25 to 39 with Graves disease. CDR3 sequence (DNA): TGTGCCAGCAGAGGTCCCGGGGGGGCCAACAATGAGCAGTTCTTC. This sequence encodes CASRGPGGANNEQFF.